A single sample gave rise to the 29 T cell receptor beta chains below, sequenced in a study of blood T cell repertoires in COVID-19. Libraries were prepared by immunoSEQ multiplex PCR; TCRdb keeps only in-frame clonotypes and omits some of them. Of some 180,000 clones in the sample, 70% to 80% are singletons; the top ten hold roughly 8.7%. The sample consisted of peripheral blood. Receptor source: a woman in her fifties or sixties with active or convalescent COVID-19.

The gene calls are TRBV7-3 and TRBJ2-7; 8 positions match TRBD1. This CDR3 has 15 amino acids. Looked up from germline, CDR1 is SGHTA and CDR2 is FQGTGA. J was trimmed by 1 base and V by 5 bases; bases with no gene match: 7. The CDR3 DNA sequence: TGTGCCAGCAGCCCCGGGACAGGCCCTTCCTACGAGCAGTACTTC. Translation: CASSPGTGPSYEQYF.

The chain employs TRBV5-6 and TRBJ2-3; maybe TRBD2 (6 bases). There are 14 residues in the CDR3. The V gene's germline CDR1 is SGHDT and CDR2 YYEEEE. The V and J ends lost 2 bases and 1 base respectively, with 8 bases between them. CDR3 region: CASSFLAGTDTQYF. For the CDR3, the DNA is TGTGCCAGCAGCTTTTTAGCGGGCACAGATACGCAGTATTTT.

This chain links TRBV28 with TRBJ2-7; 13 bases agree with TRBD2. Germline CDR1 and CDR2: MDHEN and SYDVKM. The ends lost 6 bases at V and 7 bases at J; junction bases unmatched: 6. The CDR3 spans 14 residues. The CDR3 loop reads CASRLLAGGTEQYF. CDR3 bases: TGTGCCAGCAGGTTACTAGCGGGAGGGACGGAGCAGTACTTC.

This clone has more than one count but fewer than ten. The chain couples TRBV30 to TRBJ2-1; TRBD2 matches 8 bases. The germline gives CDR1 GTSNPN, CDR2 SVGIG (reference sequence). This CDR3 has 14 residues. V gave up 1 base and J gave up 9 bases; unmatched junction bases: 8. This CDR3 is CAWSAGLAGSEQFF. Written as DNA, the CDR3 is TGTGCCTGGAGTGCCGGACTAGCCGGCAGTGAGCAGTTCTTC.

In this sample, this clone turned up once. In the same sample, other DNA sequences code for this CDR3. The CDR3 bases are TGCAGTGCTAGAACGGACTATGGCTACACCTTC. This translates into CSARTDYGYTF. The V and J genes are TRBV20-1 and TRBJ1-2, with D uncertain. From germline, CDR1 is DFQATT and CDR2 SNEGSKA (reference sequence). Trimming pared 2 bases from V and 3 bases from J, leaving 4 bases between. The CDR3 covers 11 residues.

The chain couples TRBV6-5 to TRBJ1-5, with TRBD1 matching over 11 bases. In germline, CDR1 is MNHEY, CDR2 SVGAGI. The CDR3 runs to 15 residues. V lost 8 bases, J lost 6 bases, and 9 bases stayed unmatched. The CDR3 DNA follows: TGTGCCAGCTCCCAGGACAGGGGGCTAGGTCAGCCCCAGCATTTT. Residues: CASSQDRGLGQPQHF.

The CDR3 region has the DNA TGTGCCAGCAGCTTCAGACCCAGGGGAGACACTGAAGCTTTCTTT. The encoded protein is CASSFRPRGDTEAFF. The chain has TRBV5-5 and TRBJ1-1; D possibly corresponds to TRBD1 (6 bases). Trimming removed 2 bases from V and 3 bases from J, with 14 bases in between. Germline V gene data show CDR1 as SGHKS and CDR2 as YYEKEE (reference sequence). This CDR3 has 15 residues. The full variable domain, in which reference TRBV5-5 and TRBJ1-1 provide the parts outside the CDR3, is DAGVTQSPTHLIKTRGQQVTLRCSPISGHKSVSWYQQVLGQGPQFIFQYYEKEERGRGNFPDRFSARQFPNYSSELNVNALLLGDSALYLCASSFRPRGDTEAFFGQGTRLTVV.

V is TRBV24-1 and J is TRBJ2-3, with TRBD1 matching over 8 bases. The CDR3 is 14 residues long. Trimming cost V 7 bases and J 3 bases; bases outside gene matches: 5. Germline V gene sequence: CDR1 KGHDR, CDR2 SFDVKD. The CDR3 sequence: CATRSGGATDTQYF. The CDR3 bases are TGTGCCACCAGATCAGGGGGCGCGACAGATACGCAGTATTTT.

V gene TRBV18 combines with J gene TRBJ2-2; a weak D match, TRBD1 (6 bases). V lost 1 base to trimming and J lost 4 bases, with 10 bases between them. CDR1 and CDR2 (germline): KGHSH, LQKENI. The CDR3 has 15 amino acids. CDR3 nucleotide sequence: TGTGCCAGCTCACCACAAATCAGGGGCACCGGGGAGCTGTTTTTT. It encodes CASSPQIRGTGELFF.

J is TRBJ1-5 and V is TRBV5-8; D is undetermined. The CDR3 has 12 residues. Germline V gene sequence: CDR1 SGHTS, CDR2 YDEGEE. The V and J ends lost 4 bases and 9 bases respectively, with 11 bases between them. CDR3 amino acids: CASSRAAGPQHF. The CDR3 region has the DNA TGTGCCAGCAGCAGGGCTGCGGGGCCCCAGCATTTT.

This clone was detected a few times. The chain joins TRBV4-3 to TRBJ1-2; possible D gene TRBD1, 5 bases. The CDR3 sequence is 16 residues long. Trimming pared 1 base from V and 0 bases from J, leaving 12 bases between. Germline-derived CDR1 and CDR2 are LGHNA and YSLEER. This CDR3 reads CASSQVGPGPNYGYTF. For the CDR3, the DNA is TGCGCCAGCAGCCAAGTTGGCCCAGGGCCTAACTATGGCTACACCTTC.

The CDR3: CASSLTNSGNTIYF. As DNA, the CDR3 is TGTGCCAGCAGCTTAACAAACTCTGGAAACACCATATATTTT. The gene calls are TRBV7-8 and TRBJ1-3, with D unresolved. Germline V gives CDR1 SGHVS, CDR2 FQNEAQ. This CDR3 spans 14 amino acids. Deletions cut 2 bases from V and 0 bases from J, with 5 bases between.

This chain connects TRBV6-5 to TRBJ1-2; 9 nucleotides match TRBD1. The CDR3 is made up of 14 amino acids. Germline CDR1 is MNHEY and CDR2 is SVGAGI. With V trimmed by 6 bases and J by 1 base, 3 bases remained unmatched. CDR3 nucleotide sequence: TGTGCCAGCAGGAGACAGGGGGTTAACTATGGCTACACCTTC. Its translation: CASRRQGVNYGYTF.

The chain is built from TRBV3-1 (or the pseudogene TRBV3-2) and TRBJ2-1; TRBD1 might be the D (5 bases). CDR1 and CDR2 from the germline V gene are LGHDT and YNNKEL (reference sequence). With 2 bases removed from V and 6 bases from J, the gap between germline ends came to 17 bases. This CDR3 spans 16 amino acids. The CDR3 region is CASSQRGLSPPNEQFF. The CDR3 coding sequence is TGTGCCAGCAGCCAAAGGGGTCTATCCCCCCCCAATGAGCAGTTCTTC.

The chain combines TRBV5-6 with TRBJ1-2; TRBD1 matches at 7 bases. From germline, CDR1 is SGHDT and CDR2 YYEEEE. The CDR3 totals 13 residues. Trimming took 4 bases from V and 6 from J; bases not matched to a gene: 6. CDR3 loop: CASSRQGRDGYTF. The CDR3 coding sequence is TGTGCCAGCAGCCGACAGGGAAGAGATGGCTACACCTTC.

The chain carries TRBV12-3 or TRBV12-4 and TRBJ1-2; maybe TRBD1 (5 bases). This CDR3 is built from 12 residues. The V end lost 6 bases, the J end lost 4 bases, and 9 bases lay between the germline ends. CDR3 loop: CASSQGIYGYTF. CDR3 nucleotides: TGTGCCAGCAGCCAGGGAATCTATGGCTACACCTTC.

The chain combines TRBV27 with TRBJ1-1; D unclear. V was trimmed by 3 bases and J by 2 bases, leaving 13 bases between them. Looked up from germline, CDR1 is MNHEY and CDR2 is SMNVEV (reference sequence). This CDR3 has 15 residues. The CDR3 sequence: CASSFYYGFNTEAFF. CDR3 coding DNA: TGTGCCAGCAGTTTCTACTACGGGTTTAACACTGAAGCTTTCTTT.

The V call is TRBV18, the J call TRBJ1-2; 10 positions agree with TRBD1. The CDR3 is made up of 15 amino acids. The V gene end was trimmed by 3 bases and the J gene end by 4 bases; junction bases not matched to a gene: 5. Germline V gene lookup returns CDR1 KGHSH and CDR2 LQKENI. In nucleotides, the CDR3 is TGTGCCAGCTCACCCTCCGGGACAGGGGCCTATGGCTACACCTTC. This encodes CASSPSGTGAYGYTF.

The V call is TRBV7-2, the J call TRBJ1-3, with 8 bases lining up with TRBD1. CDR1 is SGHTA and CDR2 is FQGNSA in the germline V gene. V lost 6 bases to trimming and J lost 4 bases; unmatched junction nucleotides: 5. The CDR3 is made up of 14 amino acids. CDR3: CASSQGTGGNTIYF. The CDR3 DNA sequence: TGTGCCAGCAGTCAAGGGACAGGAGGAAACACCATATATTTT.

The rearrangement uses TRBV29-1 and TRBJ1-2; the D gene is possibly TRBD1 (6 bases). Looked up from germline, CDR1 is SQVTM and CDR2 is ANQGSEA. This CDR3 is built from 12 residues. Trimming took off 7 bases at V and 1 base at J, with 10 bases between the two ends. The DNA of the CDR3 is TGCAGCGCAGGGGATTTTAACTATGGCTACACCTTC. As protein: CSAGDFNYGYTF.

This rearrangement joins TRBV29-1 to TRBJ1-5; 9 bases map to TRBD1. CDR1 is SQVTM, CDR2 ANQGSEA, per germline. The CDR3 has 15 residues. V was pared by 5 bases and J by 6 bases, with 11 bases of the junction left unmatched. The CDR3: CSVSTGTGRSQPQHF. The CDR3 coding sequence is TGCAGCGTTTCTACCGGGACAGGGAGGAGTCAGCCCCAGCATTTT.

The rearrangement links TRBV5-1 to TRBJ2-7, with TRBD1 matching 9 bases. There are 14 residues in the CDR3. V lost 4 bases, J lost 7 bases, and 9 bases stayed unmatched. CDR1 and CDR2 (germline): SGHRS, YFSETQ. This CDR3 is CASSPGGTGWEQYF. In DNA, the CDR3 is TGCGCCAGCAGCCCCGGGGGGACAGGGTGGGAGCAGTACTTC.

The chain employs TRBV3-1 (or the pseudogene TRBV3-2) and TRBJ2-7; 8 bases are a match to TRBD2. Germline values: CDR1 LGHDT, CDR2 YNNKEL (reference sequence). This CDR3 spans 15 amino acids. V was pared by 1 base and J by 6 bases, with 8 bases of the junction left unmatched. In DNA, the CDR3 is TGTGCCAGCAGCCAAGGGCGGGGGGCCCTCGGCGAGCAGTACTTC. This sequence encodes CASSQGRGALGEQYF.

J is TRBJ2-5 and V is TRBV11-2, with D possibly TRBD2 on 5 matching bases. This CDR3 spans 16 amino acids. Germline assignment: CDR1 SGHAT and CDR2 FQNNGV. The ends were cut back, 0 bases at V and 3 bases at J, with 14 bases in the middle. The CDR3, as DNA: TGTGCCAGCAGCTTAGACTCCGGGTTTAGCGAAGAGACCCAGTACTTC. Protein sequence: CASSLDSGFSEETQYF.

The chain uses TRBV7-2 and TRBJ1-2; 8 bases agree with TRBD1. With 5 bases clipped from V and 4 bases from J, the junction kept 6 bases outside the gene matches. The CDR3 totals 14 residues. From germline, CDR1 is SGHTA and CDR2 FQGNSA. CDR3 DNA sequence: TGTGCCAGCAGCCTGGACAGGGTGATCTATGGCTACACCTTC. This translates into CASSLDRVIYGYTF. Drawing the rest from reference TRBV7-2 and TRBJ1-2, the complete variable domain is GAGVSQSPSNKVTEKGKDVELRCDPISGHTALYWYRQSLGQGLEFLIYFQGNSAPDKSGLPSDRFSAERTGGSVSTLTIQRTQQEDSAVYLCASSLDRVIYGYTFGSGTRLTVV.

In this sample, this clone turned up many times. The chain is built from TRBV3-1 (or the pseudogene TRBV3-2) and TRBJ2-3; a weak D match, TRBD2 (6 bases). From germline, CDR1 is LGHDT and CDR2 YNNKEL (reference sequence). V lost 4 bases to trimming and J lost 6 bases, with 20 bases between them. The CDR3 is made up of 16 amino acids. The DNA for the CDR3 is TGTGCCAGCAGCCCGGCGGGTGGGGGGAACCGGGATACGCAGTATTTT. It is translated as CASSPAGGGNRDTQYF.

This clone appeared a few times. This sequence joins TRBV19 and TRBJ2-1; no firm D call. CDR3 size: 15 residues. Germline V CDR1 and CDR2: LNHDA, SQIVND (reference sequence). The V end lost 0 bases, the J end lost 1 base, and 7 bases lay between the germline ends. The CDR3 DNA sequence: TGTGCCAGTAGTATAGATGGGCAGTCCTACAATGAGCAGTTCTTC. Encoded protein: CASSIDGQSYNEQFF.

The chain is built from TRBV12-5 and TRBJ2-2; no firm D call. CDR1 and CDR2 from the germline V gene are LGHNT and FRNRAP. The CDR3 has 13 residues. Trimming took 7 bases from V and 6 from J, leaving 12 bases between them. This CDR3 reads CASAPLEAGELFF. Written as DNA, the CDR3 is TGTGCTAGTGCCCCCTTAGAGGCCGGGGAGCTGTTTTTT.

The chain links TRBV28 to TRBJ2-5; TRBD2 matches at 8 bases. J lost 4 bases, V lost 4 bases, and 8 bases had no gene match. Germline lookup yields CDR1 MDHEN and CDR2 SYDVKM. There are 15 residues in the CDR3. This CDR3 is CASSSSGLGVETQYF. DNA for the CDR3: TGTGCCAGCAGTTCTAGCGGGTTGGGGGTAGAGACCCAGTACTTC.